What follows are 15 T cell receptor beta chains derived from one specimen sequenced in a study of T cells in Graves' hyperthyroidism and ophthalmopathy (dated by TCRdb to the late 2010s). Library preparation employed multiplex PCR. Sequencing took place on an Illumina HiSeq 2000. Amplification of TCR beta CDR3 regions was carried out from RNA transcripts. A first-round RT-PCR of the TCR CDR3 used the HTBI primer set with the Qiagen OneStep RT-PCR kit. Using fastp at Q25 and MiXCR, TCRdb reprocessed the public reads and kept productive beta chains. Records with the same CDR3 protein are collapsed into one entry carrying the most frequent genes and DNA. For this sample there are roughly 720,000 distinct CDR3 sequences; about 18% appear just once. The ten largest make up around 16% of the sample. The specimen was blood. The receptors were sampled from a man aged 50-60 years with Graves' hyperthyroidism.

In the case of this clonotype: This may be a read error, as it is one base from a much larger clone. The chain couples TRBV3-1 to TRBJ2-7, with a possible D match to TRBD2 (6 bases). Germline assignment: CDR1 LGHDT and CDR2 YNNKEL (reference sequence). CDR3 length: 14 amino acids. The CDR3 nucleotides read TGTCCCAGCAGCCAAGCCGGGCGGGGTTACGAGCAGTACTTC. Its protein product is CPSSQAGRGYEQYF.

This clonotype appeared many times. The gene calls are TRBV7-9 and TRBJ1-1; D call uncertain. This CDR3 is built from 12 residues. The V end was cut by 5 bases, the J end by 8 bases, with 12 bases between. CDR1 SEHNR and CDR2 FQNEAQ come from the germline V gene (reference sequence). The CDR3 loop reads CASSAQLTEAFF. In DNA, the CDR3 is TGTGCCAGCAGCGCTCAATTGACAGAAGCTTTCTTT.

The chain uses TRBV28 and TRBJ1-1, with 7 positions matching TRBD1. There are 14 residues in the CDR3. The germline V gene has CDR1 MDHEN and CDR2 SYDVKM. V trimming: 5 bases; J trimming: 2 bases; junction bases outside the gene matches: 5. DNA for the CDR3: TGTGCCAGCAGTGTGACAGGGTACAACACTGAAGCTTTCTTT. Translated: CASSVTGYNTEAFF.

This clonotype was detected ten times or more. V and J are TRBV3-1 and TRBJ1-5; D gene unclear. Trimming pared 4 bases from V and 2 bases from J, leaving 18 bases between. Germline values: CDR1 LGHDT, CDR2 YNNKEL (reference sequence). The CDR3 length is 17 residues. The CDR3 is CASSPLPGLEGNQPQHF. The CDR3 nucleotides read TGTGCCAGCAGCCCCCTTCCGGGCCTAGAGGGCAATCAGCCCCAGCATTTT.

The rearrangement joins TRBV28 to TRBJ2-7, with 7 bases matching TRBD1. Trimming removed 5 bases from V and 2 bases from J; junction bases left unmatched: 15. The germline V gene encodes CDR1 MDHEN and CDR2 SYDVKM. The CDR3 is 17 residues long. The CDR3: CASSLTRDSTTTYEQYF. CDR3 nucleotide sequence: TGTGCCAGCAGTCTAACCCGGGACAGCACTACTACCTACGAGCAGTACTTC.

This clonotype has just one count. Since a much larger clone is just one base distant, this may be a read error. The chain couples TRBV13 to TRBJ2-3; 10 nucleotides agree with TRBD1. CDR1 and CDR2 from the germline V gene are PRHDT and FYEKMQ (reference sequence). Trimming cost V 3 bases and J 4 bases; bases outside gene matches: 1. The CDR3 is 14 amino acids. The CDR3 nucleotides are TGTGCCAGCAGCTTGACAGGGGGCTCAGATACGCAGTATTTT. Its protein is CASSLTGGSDTQYF.

This clonotype showed up just a few times. The chain combines TRBV5-8 with TRBJ2-3, with 8 bases matching TRBD2. CDR1 and CDR2 (germline): SGHTS, YDEGEE. The junction had 11 bases not matched to a gene; V was cut back by 3 bases and J by 11 bases. The length of the CDR3 is 14 residues. CDR3 sequence: CASSYGLARVGQYF. CDR3 in DNA: TGTGCCAGCAGCTACGGACTAGCTCGTGTAGGGCAGTATTTT.

This clonotype showed up just a few times. J is TRBJ1-1 and V is TRBV28; perhaps TRBD1 as D (6 bases). Trimming stripped 4 bases from V and 7 bases from J, with 13 bases between. The V gene's germline CDR1 is MDHEN and CDR2 SYDVKM. This CDR3 comprises 13 residues. The CDR3 loop reads CASSSRRTVEAFF. The CDR3 DNA reads as TGTGCCAGCAGTTCCCGCCGGACAGTTGAAGCTTTCTTT.

V and J are TRBV5-1 and TRBJ2-7; D unclear. V gave up 0 bases and J gave up 4 bases, with 11 bases separating them. Per germline, CDR1 SGHRS and CDR2 YFSETQ. The CDR3 consists of 14 residues. CDR3 amino acids: CASSLEGSLYEQYF. CDR3 DNA: TGCGCCAGCAGCTTGGAGGGTAGCTTGTACGAGCAGTACTTC.

This clonotype was recorded at least ten times. Here the CDR3 DNA reads TGCAGTGCCTTACCCGACAGGGTCCGGAATTCACCCCTCCACTTT. This encodes CSALPDRVRNSPLHF. The chain carries TRBV20-1 and TRBJ1-6; 7 nucleotides align to TRBD1. This CDR3 has 15 residues. From germline, CDR1 is DFQATT and CDR2 SNEGSKA (reference sequence). V was pared by 6 bases and J by 7 bases, with 12 bases of the junction left unmatched.

The rearrangement joins TRBV24-1 to TRBJ1-2; TRBD1 is a possible D gene (5 bases). The CDR3 runs 16 residues. Trimming cost V 7 bases and J 1 base, with 18 bases left between them. CDR1 is KGHDR, CDR2 SFDVKD, per germline. CDR3 protein: CATRGVRQKNNYGYTF. The CDR3 coding sequence is TGTGCCACCAGGGGGGTAAGACAGAAAAATAACTATGGCTACACCTTC.

The V gene is TRBV19, the J gene TRBJ2-2, with D possibly TRBD1 on 6 matching bases. From germline, CDR1 is LNHDA and CDR2 SQIVND (reference sequence). V lost 2 bases to trimming and J lost 8 bases, with 15 bases between them. The CDR3 totals 15 residues. CDR3 DNA: TGTGCCAGTAGTATACAGGGGATGTTGGGAGGGGAGCTGTTTTTT. As protein: CASSIQGMLGGELFF.

This clonotype was detected many times. The chain carries TRBV12-3 or TRBV12-4 and TRBJ1-5; tentative D call: TRBD1 (6 bases). The length of the CDR3 is 15 residues. Trimming removed 4 bases at V and 5 bases at J, with 15 bases between. CDR3 sequence: CASSSGARRDQPQHF. The CDR3 DNA follows: TGTGCCAGCAGTTCAGGGGCGCGGAGAGATCAGCCCCAGCATTTT.

The table lists this clonotype with a few counts. The chain combines TRBV4-1 with TRBJ2-7; a weak D match, TRBD1 (8 bases). The CDR3 extends over 16 amino acids. CDR1 MGHRA and CDR2 YSYEKL come from the germline V gene. V was pared by 0 bases and J by 2 bases, with 14 bases between. CDR3 sequence: CASSQDRGDRPYEQYF. CDR3 DNA sequence: TGCGCCAGCAGCCAAGATCGGGGGGACAGGCCCTACGAGCAGTACTTC.

The chain employs TRBV18 and TRBJ2-1; no definite D call. V shed 5 bases and J shed 6 bases, with 17 bases lying between them. Germline values: CDR1 KGHSH, CDR2 LQKENI. This CDR3 is built from 15 residues. CDR3 in DNA: TGTGCCAGCTCATCGGACCACCAAAACACCAATGAGCAGTTCTTC. This sequence encodes CASSSDHQNTNEQFF.